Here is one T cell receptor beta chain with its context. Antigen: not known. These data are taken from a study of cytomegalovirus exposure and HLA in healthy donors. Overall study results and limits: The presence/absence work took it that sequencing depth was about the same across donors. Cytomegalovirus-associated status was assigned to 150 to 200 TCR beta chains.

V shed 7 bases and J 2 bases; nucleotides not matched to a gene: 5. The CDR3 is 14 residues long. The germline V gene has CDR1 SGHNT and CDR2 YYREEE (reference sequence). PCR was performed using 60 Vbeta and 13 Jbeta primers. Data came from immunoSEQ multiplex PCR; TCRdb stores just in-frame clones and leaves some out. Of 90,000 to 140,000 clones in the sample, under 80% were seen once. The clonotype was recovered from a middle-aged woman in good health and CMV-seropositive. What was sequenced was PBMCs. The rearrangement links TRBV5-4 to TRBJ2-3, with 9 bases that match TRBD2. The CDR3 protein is CASESGRTTDTQYF. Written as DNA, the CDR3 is TGTGCCAGCGAAAGCGGGAGGACCACAGATACGCAGTATTTT.